The rows below give T cell receptor beta chains drawn from one sample of a study of regulatory T cells in long-lasting Graves disease. TCRdb re-derived calls from the multiplex PCR reads in MiXCR, one entry per CDR3 protein. Of 400,000 to 500,000 distinct CDR3 sequences in the sample, roughly 15% were seen once. These data were also filed under a second study, of T cells in Graves' hyperthyroidism and ophthalmopathy.

Sequencing used peripheral blood mononuclear cells (PBMCs), obtained at new diagnosis, from a patient treated with antithyroid drugs. These receptors all stem from a woman younger than 30 with Graves disease. Each CDR3 is given with its conserved first and last residue. D genes are given only for firm matches. Size is stated for part of the rows, as once, few or many counts, or as a class when the clone is expanded.

D,J,size,V,CDR3,DNA
NA,TRBJ2-3,NA,TRBV20-1,CSAWTATSTDTQYF,TGCAGTGCTTGGACAGCTACTAGCACAGATACGCAGTATTTT
TRBD2,TRBJ2-1,NA,TRBV12-3/TRBV12-4,CASSFFGTSGYEQFF,TGTGCCAGCAGTTTCTTCGGGACTAGCGGGTACGAGCAGTTCTTC
TRBD2,TRBJ2-5,NA,TRBV5-1,CASSPGSAGQETQYF,TGCGCCAGCAGCCCCGGTTCAGCGGGACAAGAGACCCAGTACTTC
NA,TRBJ2-3,many,TRBV20-1,CSATPAERGTDTQYF,TGCAGTGCAACCCCGGCGGAGAGGGGTACAGATACGCAGTATTTT
NA,TRBJ1-2,NA,TRBV28,CASRPYREANYGYTF,TGTGCCAGCAGGCCATACAGGGAAGCTAACTATGGCTACACCTTC
TRBD1,TRBJ1-6,few,TRBV6-1,CASSDPPQDRGRSPLHF,TGTGCCAGCAGTGACCCGCCCCAGGACAGGGGGCGGTCACCCCTCCACTTT
NA,TRBJ2-1,many,TRBV6-2/TRBV6-3,CASSYGDFDEQFF,TGTGCCAGCAGTTATGGAGATTTCGATGAGCAGTTCTTC
TRBD1,TRBJ1-6,few,TRBV6-5,CASSYDRGASPLHF,TGTGCCAGCAGTTACGACAGGGGGGCTTCACCCCTCCACTTT
TRBD1,TRBJ2-7,many,TRBV12-3/TRBV12-4,CASSTGGSGVLYEQYF,TGTGCCAGCAGCACAGGGGGAAGTGGTGTGCTCTACGAGCAGTACTTC
NA,TRBJ2-7,many,TRBV7-9,CASSLDGLPSYEQYF,TGTGCCAGCAGCTTAGACGGGTTACCTTCCTACGAGCAGTACTTC
NA,TRBJ2-5,NA,TRBV14,CASSQAIPGTQYF,TGTGCCAGCAGCCAAGCAATACCTGGAACCCAGTACTTC
NA,TRBJ2-3,NA,TRBV2,CASSQESLASTDTQYF,TGTGCCAGCAGCCAAGAGTCTCTAGCTAGCACGGATACGCAGTATTTT
NA,TRBJ1-2,few,TRBV4-3,CASSQVGGDHGYTF,TGCGCCAGCAGCCAAGTAGGGGGGGACCATGGCTACACCTTC
NA,TRBJ2-2,many,TRBV9,CASSVNTGELFF,TGTGCCAGCAGCGTTAACACCGGGGAGCTGTTTTTT
NA,TRBJ2-7,many,TRBV6-1,CASSNNYEQYF,TGTGCCAGCAGCAACAACTACGAGCAGTACTTC
TRBD1,TRBJ1-1,many,TRBV18,CASTPGQGGTEAFF,TGTGCCAGCACCCCAGGACAGGGAGGAACTGAAGCTTTCTTT
TRBD1,TRBJ1-4,many,TRBV7-6,CASSPDRGRDPTNEKLFF,TGTGCCAGCAGCCCCGACAGGGGGCGAGACCCAACTAATGAAAAACTGTTTTTT
NA,TRBJ1-5,few,TRBV12-3/TRBV12-4,CASSLSTGIGNQPQHF,TGTGCCAGCAGTTTATCCACAGGGATAGGCAATCAGCCCCAGCATTTT
NA,TRBJ2-3,few,TRBV6-1,CASSDSPEKPTQYF,TGTGCCAGCAGTGACAGTCCCGAAAAGCCTACGCAGTATTTT
TRBD2,TRBJ2-7,NA,TRBV6-1,CASSVTSGSGSEQYF,TGTGCCAGCAGTGTCACTAGCGGTAGCGGGAGCGAGCAGTACTTC
TRBD2,TRBJ2-3,few,TRBV25-1,CASSEWVAGVADTQYF,TGTGCCAGCAGTGAATGGGTAGCGGGAGTGGCAGATACGCAGTATTTT
TRBD2,TRBJ2-1,many,TRBV24-1,CATSPEGTSGRALEQFF,TGTGCCACCAGTCCCGAAGGGACTAGCGGGAGGGCTTTGGAGCAGTTCTTC
TRBD1,TRBJ2-7,many,TRBV4-1,CASSQDWTGGVYEQYF,TGCGCCAGCAGCCAAGATTGGACAGGGGGAGTCTACGAGCAGTACTTC
NA,TRBJ2-1,many,TRBV28,CASSWGGGVTSEQFF,TGTGCCAGCAGTTGGGGTGGTGGGGTGACCTCTGAGCAGTTCTTC
TRBD2,TRBJ2-1,NA,TRBV7-2,CASSLAASGSGYNEQFF,TGTGCCAGCAGCTTAGCAGCTAGCGGGAGTGGTTACAATGAGCAGTTCTTC
TRBD1,TRBJ2-2,few,TRBV12-3/TRBV12-4,CASSRTGATGELFF,TGTGCCAGCAGTCGGACAGGGGCTACCGGGGAGCTGTTTTTT
NA,TRBJ1-1,NA,TRBV15,CATSSTSGTEAFF,TGTGCCACCAGCAGTACCTCGGGAACTGAAGCTTTCTTT
NA,TRBJ2-6,many,TRBV5-1,CASSLQAGANVLTF,TGCGCCAGCAGCTTACAAGCTGGGGCCAACGTCCTGACTTTC
NA,TRBJ1-2,many,TRBV5-6,CASSLIGVHTF,TGTGCCAGCAGCTTGATCGGGGTTCACACCTTC
NA,TRBJ1-2,few,TRBV7-8,CASSTNPDSYGYTF,TGTGCCAGCAGCACCAATCCGGACAGCTATGGCTACACCTTC
NA,TRBJ2-1,many,TRBV6-1,CASRRKINEQFF,TGTGCCAGCAGACGGAAGATTAATGAGCAGTTCTTC
TRBD2,TRBJ2-7,many,TRBV7-8,CASGTGLGEQYF,TGTGCCAGCGGAACCGGACTAGGCGAGCAGTACTTC